A single sample gave rise to the 12 T cell receptor beta chains below, sequenced in a study of shared clonotypes between healthy human individuals (dated by TCRdb to 2020 to 2022). Libraries were prepared through the immunoSEQ multiplex PCR assay. TCRdb provides this immuneACCESS table in a form limited to in-frame rearrangements. Some clones are lacking; in checked studies, under half of them reflect an unresolved V gene, and why the rest are absent is not known. In all, the sample holds some 530,000 clones, and almost 80% of those were seen once. Around 12% of the sample is held by the ten biggest clonotypes. The specimen was PBMCs. All receptors come from a woman aged 40-49 years in good health. Some clones in this sample may be carry-over from other donors' samples.

This clone turned up a few times. The chain joins TRBV2 to TRBJ2-5; TRBD2 matches 7 bases. J gave up 5 bases and V 2 bases, and 5 bases lay outside the gene matches. The CDR3 runs to 14 residues. The germline V gene encodes CDR1 SNHLY and CDR2 FYNNEI. The DNA for the CDR3 is TGTGCCAGCAGTGAAAATAGCGGGCAGGAGACCCAGTACTTC. It is translated as CASSENSGQETQYF. Drawing the rest from reference TRBV2 and TRBJ2-5, the complete variable domain is EPEVTQTPSHQVTQMGQEVILRCVPISNHLYFYWYRQILGQKVEFLVSFYNNEISEKSEIFDDQFSVERPDGSNFTLKIRSTKLEDSAMYFCASSENSGQETQYFGPGTRLLVL.

The chain links TRBV28 to TRBJ1-1; perhaps TRBD1 as D (6 bases). This CDR3 spans 14 amino acids. Trimming shortened V by 7 bases and J by 5 bases, and 17 bases separated the two germline ends. Germline CDR1 MDHEN, CDR2 SYDVKM. This CDR3 reads CASNYLGGRTEAFF. CDR3 DNA sequence: TGTGCCAGCAACTACCTAGGGGGGCGGACTGAAGCTTTCTTT.

This clone was observed at least ten times. The same CDR3 can be traced to other DNA sequences in this sample. The J gene is TRBJ2-5, the V gene TRBV5-6, with TRBD1 matching 7 bases. The V gene end was trimmed by 4 bases and the J gene end by 2 bases; junction bases not matched to a gene: 5. CDR3 length equals 14 residues. Germline V gene data show CDR1 as SGHDT and CDR2 as YYEEEE. The CDR3 DNA sequence: TGTGCCAGCAGCCGAGGACAGGTTCAAGAGACCCAGTACTTC. Amino acid sequence: CASSRGQVQETQYF.

This clone showed up just once. The chain couples TRBV9 to TRBJ2-1; 9 bases match TRBD2. After removal of 0 bases from V and 7 bases from J, the junction contained 8 bases not matched to a gene. This CDR3 contains 16 residues. Germline V gene data show CDR1 as SGDLS and CDR2 as YYNGEE. The CDR3 protein is CASSVGGSGSWNEQFF. The CDR3 DNA reads TGTGCCAGCAGCGTAGGAGGTAGCGGGAGTTGGAATGAGCAGTTCTTC.

This clone was observed a handful of times. A much larger clone sits a single nucleotide away, making a read error possible. Other DNA sequences in the same sample also yield this CDR3. CDR3 in DNA: TGTGCCAGCTCCGCCGAATTCGTGAACACTGAAGCTTTCTTT. This encodes CASSAEFVNTEAFF. The rearrangement links TRBV18 to TRBJ1-1; D not resolved. Looked up from germline, CDR1 is KGHSH and CDR2 is LQKENI. V lost 6 bases and J lost 0, with 11 bases in between. The CDR3 is 14 amino acids. Filled out from reference TRBV18 and TRBJ1-1, the complete variable domain reads NAGVMQNPRHLVRRRGQEARLRCSPMKGHSHVYWYRQLPEEGLKFMVYLQKENIIDESGMPKERFSAEFPKEGPSILRIQQVVRGDSAAYFCASSAEFVNTEAFFGQGTRLTVV.

The chain recombines TRBV19 with TRBJ1-1, with D perhaps TRBD1 (5 bases). Germline V lookup: CDR1 LNHDA, CDR2 SQIVND (reference sequence). V gave up 5 bases and J gave up 4 bases, with 20 bases separating them. This CDR3 has 16 amino acids. CDR3 bases: TGTGCCAGTAGTTTGAAGCCGGGACCCAGTAGCACTGAAGCTTTCTTT. Translated: CASSLKPGPSSTEAFF.

This chain connects TRBV29-1 to TRBJ2-2, with 9 bases lining up with TRBD1. Germline CDR1 is SQVTM and CDR2 is ANQGSEA. The CDR3 contains 14 residues. After removal of 5 bases from V and 3 bases from J, the junction contained 4 bases not matched to a gene. The CDR3 spells CSVQTGGYTGELFF. The CDR3 DNA is TGCAGCGTTCAAACAGGGGGCTACACCGGGGAGCTGTTTTTT.

The J gene is TRBJ2-7, the V gene TRBV5-8; D is undetermined. The CDR3 spans 15 residues. Trimming removed 0 bases at V and 0 bases at J, with 10 bases between. Germline V gene lookup returns CDR1 SGHTS and CDR2 YDEGEE. CDR3 nucleotides: TGTGCCAGCAGCTTGGGGGTGGGATTCTCCTACGAGCAGTACTTC. Its translation is CASSLGVGFSYEQYF.

This sequence joins TRBV4-3 and TRBJ1-3; unclear D gene. The CDR3 extends over 17 amino acids. Trimming shortened V by 1 base and J by 1 base, and 14 bases separated the two germline ends. The V gene's germline CDR1 is LGHNA and CDR2 YSLEER. CDR3 DNA: TGCGCCAGCAGCCAAGCGGGAGCAAGGTCGTCTGGAAACACCATATATTTT. This gives the protein CASSQAGARSSGNTIYF.

The chain combines TRBV6-6 with TRBJ1-5; D remains ambiguous. V lost 2 bases to trimming and J lost 5 bases, with 7 bases between them. This CDR3 comprises 13 residues. Germline CDR1 and CDR2: MNHNY and SVGAGI (reference sequence). CDR3 protein: CASSYGQDQPQHF. CDR3 DNA sequence: TGTGCCAGCAGTTACGGTCAGGATCAGCCCCAGCATTTT.

Details on this clone: A far larger clone differs by one base, so this is likely a read error. This chain links TRBV27 with TRBJ2-7; D tentatively fits TRBD1 or TRBD2 (5 bases each). Trimming took 4 bases from V and 3 from J, leaving 22 bases between them. The CDR3 runs 17 residues. In germline, CDR1 is MNHEY, CDR2 SMNVEV (reference sequence). The DNA for the CDR3 is TGTGCCAGCAGTTCATCCCCAGCACCGGGGCCCGGCTACGAGCAGTACTTC. It is translated as CASSSSPAPGPGYEQYF.

This chain links TRBV28 with TRBJ2-1; D is perhaps TRBD2 (6 bases). Germline CDR1 is MDHEN and CDR2 is SYDVKM. The V and J ends lost 5 bases and 4 bases respectively, with 15 bases between them. The CDR3 loop spans 15 amino acids. The DNA for the CDR3 is TGTGCCAGCAGTCCTCCCGGGGGAGTTTACAATGAGCAGTTCTTC. Its protein product is CASSPPGGVYNEQFF.